These 18 T cell receptor beta chains were all obtained from the same sample, sequenced in a study of T-cell reconstitution after alpha-beta-depleted transplantation in children. Unique molecular identifiers were built into the TCRbeta library. MiXCR, applied by TCRdb to the PCR reads, yields one record per CDR3 protein. The sample shows about 300,000 distinct CDR3 sequences, over 9.5% of them seen only once. This sample comprised PBMCs, obtained before TCRalphabeta/CD19-depleted stem cell transplant. Every receptor here comes from a boy in the first two years of life with acute myeloid leukemia, due to receive a stem cell transplant.

This clonotype was observed many times. The chain has TRBV20-1 and TRBJ1-4; D is undetermined. Germline CDR1 reads DFQATT; CDR2 reads SNEGSKA (reference sequence). Trimming left V 0 bases short and J 7 bases short, with 3 bases between. The CDR3 length is 11 residues. The CDR3 nucleotides read TGCAGTGCTAGAGACAGTGAAAAACTGTTTTTT. Its protein is CSARDSEKLFF.

This clonotype has ten or more counts. The rearrangement joins TRBV5-6 to TRBJ1-2; D not certain. This CDR3 has 14 residues. Deletions cut 4 bases from V and 3 bases from J, with 13 bases between. Germline V gene sequence: CDR1 SGHDT, CDR2 YYEEEE. CDR3 nucleotide sequence: TGTGCCAGCAGCCTGGTCTCCGGGGACTATGGCTACACCTTC. This encodes CASSLVSGDYGYTF.

This clonotype was counted at least ten times. The J gene is TRBJ2-7, the V gene TRBV11-2; D is perhaps TRBD1 (6 bases). The CDR3 totals 14 residues. Trimming removed 5 bases from V and 0 bases from J, with 11 bases in between. Germline lookup yields CDR1 SGHAT and CDR2 FQNNGV. CDR3 DNA: TGTGCCAGCAGCAACCGGGACAACTCCTACGAGCAGTACTTC. It translates to CASSNRDNSYEQYF.

Ten or more counts support this clonotype. This chain joins TRBV7-3 and TRBJ2-5, with 9 bases matching TRBD1. Germline V gene lookup returns CDR1 SGHTA and CDR2 FQGTGA. The CDR3 has 14 residues. V lost 6 bases, J lost 1 base, and 3 bases stayed unmatched. The CDR3 is CASSKDRGQETQYF. The CDR3 nucleotides read TGTGCCAGCAGTAAGGACAGGGGCCAAGAGACCCAGTACTTC.

There are many counts of this clonotype. The V call is TRBV10-3, the J call TRBJ1-1, with a tentative D call TRBD1 (6 bases). Germline lookup yields CDR1 ENHRY and CDR2 SYGVKD. The germline V and J ends were trimmed by 5 bases and 8 bases, with 12 bases remaining between them. The CDR3 sequence is 12 residues long. The CDR3 reads CAISLDRYEAFF. The DNA for the CDR3 is TGTGCCATCAGTCTGGACAGATACGAAGCTTTCTTT.

Many counts were recorded for this clonotype. This chain uses TRBV10-3 with TRBJ2-5; D unclear. The CDR3 contains 15 residues. Trimming took 4 bases from V and 4 from J, leaving 16 bases between them. Germline-derived CDR1 and CDR2 are ENHRY and SYGVKD. The CDR3 DNA sequence: TGTGCCATCAGTGGTGCTGATTTTTCTGGAGAGACCCAGTACTTC. It codes for CAISGADFSGETQYF.

This clonotype was counted only a few times. The chain couples TRBV20-1 to TRBJ1-5; TRBD1 might be the D (6 bases). The ends were cut back, 5 bases at V and 0 bases at J, with 20 bases in the middle. In germline, CDR1 is DFQATT, CDR2 SNEGSKA (reference sequence). This CDR3 contains 17 residues. The chain's CDR3 is CSAGAGADHYSNQPQHF. DNA of the CDR3: TGCAGTGCTGGCGCGGGGGCCGACCACTATAGCAATCAGCCCCAGCATTTT.

This clonotype was counted ten times or more. The V call is TRBV12-3 or TRBV12-4, the J call TRBJ2-7, with TRBD1 as a possible D gene (5 bases). The V end lost 6 bases, the J end lost 2 bases, and 11 bases lay between the germline ends. The CDR3 runs 13 residues. DNA of the CDR3: TGTGCCAGCAGCTACGGACAAGCCTACGAGCAGTACTTC. Protein product: CASSYGQAYEQYF.

This clonotype was seen more than once but under ten times. V gene TRBV7-9 combines with J gene TRBJ1-1, with D possibly TRBD1 on 6 matching bases. The germline V gene encodes CDR1 SEHNR and CDR2 FQNEAQ (reference sequence). This CDR3 has 14 amino acids. Trimming shortened V by 1 base and J by 11 bases, and 17 bases separated the two germline ends. This CDR3 is CASSLVAGGWYAFF. CDR3 nucleotide sequence: TGTGCCAGCAGCTTAGTGGCGGGGGGCTGGTATGCTTTCTTT.

In its sample, this clonotype was seen many times. CDR3 coding DNA: TGCGCCAGCAGCCAAGGACTAGCGGGAGTATACGAGCAGTACTTC. Encoded protein: CASSQGLAGVYEQYF. This chain uses TRBV4-3 with TRBJ2-7, with 12 bases lining up with TRBD2. This CDR3 contains 15 residues. Germline V CDR1 and CDR2: LGHNA, YSLEER. V lost 1 base, J lost 4 bases, and 2 bases stayed unmatched.

This clonotype was counted many times. This chain connects TRBV10-3 to TRBJ2-3; D is perhaps TRBD2 (6 bases). Trimming left V 2 bases short and J 2 bases short, with 11 bases between. Germline CDR1 is ENHRY and CDR2 is SYGVKD. This CDR3 spans 15 amino acids. CDR3 region: CAISERGTSTDTQYF. Here the CDR3 DNA reads TGTGCCATCAGTGAGCGGGGGACGTCCACAGATACGCAGTATTTT.

As regards this clonotype: Given a much more abundant clone one base away, this may be a read error. CDR3 nucleotides: TGTGCCAGCAGCGTAGCAGGGGGCAATCAGCCCCAGTATTTT. The encoded protein is CASSVAGGNQPQYF. J is TRBJ1-5 and V is TRBV9; TRBD1 agrees at 8 bases. The end of the DNA aligns better with TRBJ2-3, so the J call may be wrong. The CDR3 covers 14 residues. Germline V gene lookup returns CDR1 SGDLS and CDR2 YYNGEE.

In its sample, this clonotype was seen many times. The J gene is TRBJ1-1, the V gene TRBV27; a weak D match, TRBD1 (6 bases). V was shortened by 0 bases and J by 7 bases, with 9 bases between the two germline ends. Germline V gene data show CDR1 as MNHEY and CDR2 as SMNVEV (reference sequence). This CDR3 comprises 13 residues. In DNA, the CDR3 is TGTGCCAGCAGTTTATCCACAGGGATTGAAGCTTTCTTT. It is translated as CASSLSTGIEAFF.

Details on this clonotype: A much larger clone differs by one base, so this may be a read error. The chain combines TRBV6-1 with TRBJ2-1; perhaps D is TRBD1 or TRBD2 (5 bases each). Germline assignment: CDR1 MNHNS and CDR2 SASEGT. V was trimmed by 6 bases and J by 3 bases, leaving 12 bases between them. This CDR3 is built from 14 residues. The CDR3 DNA reads TGTGCCAGCAGACCGTGGGGGAACTACAATGAGCAGTTCTTC. Protein sequence: CASRPWGNYNEQFF.

This clonotype was found many times. The chain joins TRBV12-3 or TRBV12-4 to TRBJ2-7, with TRBD1 matching 9 bases. Germline trimming cut 4 bases from V and 3 bases from J; bases unmatched to any gene: 4. CDR3 length: 14 residues. This CDR3 is CASSSGTGYYEQYF. DNA for the CDR3: TGTGCCAGCAGTTCGGGGACAGGGTACTACGAGCAGTACTTC.

At least ten counts were recorded for this clonotype. V gene TRBV7-9 combines with J gene TRBJ2-7, with 8 bases matching TRBD2. Germline V gene sequence: CDR1 SEHNR, CDR2 FQNEAQ (reference sequence). The V segment lost 0 bases and the J segment 6 bases; nucleotides outside the gene matches: 10. The CDR3 totals 16 residues. CDR3 region: CASSLAGAGVIGEQYF. The CDR3, as DNA: TGTGCCAGCAGCTTAGCTGGAGCGGGAGTCATTGGCGAGCAGTACTTC.

This clonotype was seen many times. The chain joins TRBV24-1 to TRBJ2-2, with 8 positions matching TRBD2. This CDR3 region has 18 residues. Germline assignment: CDR1 KGHDR and CDR2 SFDVKD. The J segment lost 0 bases and the V segment lost 2 bases, leaving 7 bases of the junction unmatched. CDR3 nucleotide sequence: TGTGCCACCAGTGATTACGGAGCGGGAGAACCGAACACCGGGGAGCTGTTTTTT. Translation gives CATSDYGAGEPNTGELFF.

Ten or more counts support this clonotype. The chain links TRBV5-1 to TRBJ2-7; 11 bases are shared with TRBD1. The CDR3 runs to 15 residues. In germline, CDR1 is SGHRS, CDR2 YFSETQ. V shed 2 bases and J 3 bases; nucleotides not matched to a gene: 4. The CDR3 sequence: CASSFRGTGGYEQYF. CDR3 DNA: TGCGCCAGCAGCTTTCGCGGGACAGGGGGCTACGAGCAGTACTTC. The full variable domain, completed using reference TRBV5-1 and TRBJ2-7, is KAGVTQTPRYLIKTRGQQVTLSCSPISGHRSVSWYQQTPGQGLQFLFEYFSETQRNKGNFPGRFSGRQFSNSRSEMNVSTLELGDSALYLCASSFRGTGGYEQYFGPGTRLTVT.